The 22 T cell receptor beta chains below come from one sample, sequenced in a study of a mutant IDH1 vaccine in newly diagnosed glioma (dated by TCRdb to 2020 to 2022). The library was generated by the immunoSEQ multiplex PCR assay. In its TCRdb copy, this immuneACCESS table keeps in-frame sequences only and misses some clones. Where compared with another copy, unresolved V genes explain less than half of these, and the others have no known cause. Within this sample are tens of thousands of clones, with about 86% of them counted one time only. Approximately 2.6% of the sample is held by the ten biggest clonotypes. This specimen's time point label, interpreted: baseline, week 1 (first vaccination visit). The sample's treatment or condition label is to be understood as: pre-vaccination baseline after standard-of-care therapy. Specimen: PBMCs, collected from a glioma patient treated with radiotherapy, temozolomide or both. The origin of the receptors is a man under 40 with glioma.

The chain carries TRBV19 and TRBJ2-1, with 8 bases that match TRBD2. The V gene's germline CDR1 is LNHDA and CDR2 SQIVND (reference sequence). The CDR3 covers 13 residues. V shed 7 bases, J shed 7 bases, and the junction held 6 bases outside the gene matches. The CDR3: CASTPGGVNEQFF. The CDR3 DNA reads TGTGCCAGTACTCCCGGGGGGGTAAATGAGCAGTTCTTC.

The chain links TRBV7-9 to TRBJ1-2, with D hard to call. The V gene lost 5 bases and the J gene lost 0 bases, with 16 bases spanning the gap. The CDR3 is 16 amino acids. Germline loops: CDR1 SEHNR, CDR2 FQNEAQ (reference sequence). The CDR3 DNA is TGTGCCAGCAGCCCCGCGGGAGGCAGTACTAACTATGGCTACACCTTC. Its protein product is CASSPAGGSTNYGYTF.

This chain links TRBV19 with TRBJ2-4, with TRBD1 identical over 7 bases. Germline-derived CDR1 and CDR2 are LNHDA and SQIVND (reference sequence). V lost 5 bases to trimming and J lost 0 bases; unmatched junction nucleotides: 13. The CDR3 length is 18 residues. The CDR3 DNA reads TGTGCCAGTAGTGCCCGGGGCAGGGGGAGCCTAGCCAAAAACATTCAGTACTTC. This codes for CASSARGRGSLAKNIQYF.

In this sample, this clone turned up a few times. The V and J genes are TRBV2 and TRBJ1-1, with D tentatively TRBD1 (6 bases). Trimming cost V 4 bases and J 4 bases, with 13 bases left between them. The CDR3 has 14 residues. The V gene's germline CDR1 is SNHLY and CDR2 FYNNEI. The CDR3 reads CASSAQGLSTEAFF. The CDR3 DNA reads as TGTGCCAGCAGTGCTCAGGGGCTTAGCACTGAAGCTTTCTTT.

This clone was observed a single time. The chain links TRBV6-5 to TRBJ1-6, with TRBD1 as a possible D gene (6 bases). CDR1 and CDR2 from the germline V gene are MNHEY and SVGAGI. This CDR3 spans 12 amino acids. Trimming cost V 7 bases and J 13 bases, with 14 bases left between them. CDR3 in DNA: TGTGCCAGCACCGAAAGAGGGGGGCCCCTCCACTTT. This encodes CASTERGGPLHF.

The rearrangement joins TRBV4-2 to TRBJ1-1; tentatively, D is TRBD1 (5 bases). The CDR3 sequence is 15 residues long. Per germline, CDR1 LGHNA and CDR2 YNFKEQ. V lost 3 bases and J lost 4, with 15 bases in between. This CDR3 is CASSQVGQGGTEAFF. The CDR3 DNA sequence: TGTGCCAGCAGCCAGGTGGGGCAGGGCGGCACTGAAGCTTTCTTT.

V gene TRBV6-1 combines with J gene TRBJ2-2, with D tentatively TRBD1 (5 bases). Trimming stripped 8 bases from V and 1 base from J, with 8 bases between. CDR1 MNHNS and CDR2 SASEGT come from the germline V gene. The CDR3 is 13 amino acids. CDR3 sequence reads: CASEDRNTGELFF. The DNA of the CDR3 is TGTGCCAGCGAAGACAGGAACACCGGGGAGCTGTTTTTT.

This chain uses TRBV19 with TRBJ1-5, with 7 nucleotides matching TRBD1. The CDR3 extends over 16 amino acids. V lost 4 bases, J lost 0 bases, and 6 bases stayed unmatched. Germline values: CDR1 LNHDA, CDR2 SQIVND (reference sequence). The CDR3 here is CASSRAGGFSNQPQHF. In nucleotides, the CDR3 is TGTGCCAGTAGTAGGGCAGGGGGTTTTAGCAATCAGCCCCAGCATTTT.

This chain uses TRBV2 with TRBJ2-1; D possibly uses TRBD1 or TRBD2 (7 bases each). Germline loops: CDR1 SNHLY, CDR2 FYNNEI. CDR3 size: 13 residues. V was clipped by 6 bases and J by 10 bases, with 16 bases between them. CDR3 sequence: CASSQGGVWEQFF. The CDR3 nucleotides read TGTGCCAGCAGCCAGGGGGGGGTATGGGAGCAGTTCTTC.

In this sample, this clone turned up a few times. The chain combines TRBV11-2 with TRBJ1-2, with no clear D. V was clipped by 1 base and J by 7 bases, with 4 bases between them. Germline V gene lookup returns CDR1 SGHAT and CDR2 FQNNGV. The CDR3 loop spans 11 amino acids. CDR3: CASSLGPGYTF. The CDR3 nucleotides are TGTGCCAGCAGCTTAGGTCCTGGCTACACCTTC.

The V and J genes are TRBV6-1 and TRBJ1-3; maybe TRBD1 (5 bases). This CDR3 spans 15 amino acids. The V end was cut by 1 base, the J end by 11 bases, with 18 bases between. Germline V gene data show CDR1 as MNHNS and CDR2 as SASEGT. In DNA, the CDR3 is TGTGCCAGCAGTGAAGGAGTAATATTTAGGGACCCCATATATTTT. Its protein is CASSEGVIFRDPIYF.

In nucleotides, the CDR3 is TGTGCCAGCAGCTTAGCGGCAGGGGCCTCCTACGAGCAGTACTTC. As protein: CASSLAAGASYEQYF. The J gene is TRBJ2-7, the V gene TRBV7-7, with D possibly matching TRBD1 (6 bases). The CDR3 consists of 15 residues. Germline V gene data show CDR1 as SSHAT and CDR2 as FNYEAQ (reference sequence). The V and J ends lost 0 bases and 0 bases respectively, with 9 bases between them.

The V and J genes are TRBV18 and TRBJ2-3, with D tentatively TRBD1 (6 bases). This CDR3 has 14 amino acids. V lost 2 bases to trimming and J lost 9 bases, with 15 bases between them. CDR1 is KGHSH and CDR2 is LQKENI in the germline V gene. In DNA form, the CDR3 reads TGTGCCAGCTCACCAGAGAGAAGACAGGACACGCAGTATTTT. Amino acid sequence: CASSPERRQDTQYF.

The gene calls are TRBV10-3 and TRBJ2-7; maybe TRBD2 (6 bases). Trimming cost V 5 bases and J 2 bases, with 22 bases left between them. CDR3 length: 17 amino acids. The germline CDR1 and CDR2 sequences are ENHRY and SYGVKD. Here the CDR3 DNA reads TGTGCCATCAGTCTCTCCTCGGGGGATGAAATAACCTACGAGCAGTACTTC. Amino acids: CAISLSSGDEITYEQYF.

V and J are TRBV15 and TRBJ2-7, with D maybe TRBD2 (6 bases). There are 14 residues in the CDR3. V shed 5 bases and J shed 1 base, with 12 bases lying between them. Germline loops: CDR1 LNHNV, CDR2 YYDKDF (reference sequence). DNA of the CDR3: TGTGCCACCAGCGGGGGACTGTCTTCCTACGAGCAGTACTTC. The encoded protein is CATSGGLSSYEQYF.

This clone was found once. The CDR3 spells CASSDRSTIFYEQYF. The DNA of the CDR3 is TGTGCCAGCAGTGATCGGAGCACTATCTTTTACGAGCAGTACTTC. The rearrangement uses TRBV6-1 and TRBJ2-7; unclear D gene. Germline V gene sequence: CDR1 MNHNS, CDR2 SASEGT. The CDR3 spans 15 residues. V lost 3 bases to trimming and J lost 4 bases, with 16 bases between them.

CDR3 nucleotides: TGCGCCAGCAGCCCCGAGACAGGGGGGGTCTACGAGCAGTACTTC. Amino acid sequence: CASSPETGGVYEQYF. J is TRBJ2-7 and V is TRBV5-1; 9 bases match TRBD1. Germline assignment: CDR1 SGHRS and CDR2 YFSETQ. This CDR3 is built from 15 residues. J gave up 3 bases and V 4 bases, and 8 bases lay outside the gene matches.

This clone was counted between two and nine times. This rearrangement joins TRBV10-3 to TRBJ2-3, with D possibly called TRBD1 or TRBD2 (7 bases each). Per germline, CDR1 ENHRY and CDR2 SYGVKD. The V end was cut by 2 bases, the J end by 0 bases, with 24 bases between. This CDR3 comprises 20 residues. CDR3 sequence: CAISEPLRGGGGASTDTQYF. The CDR3 coding sequence is TGTGCCATCAGTGAGCCCCTCAGGGGGGGCGGGGGCGCTAGCACAGATACGCAGTATTTT.

V is TRBV19 and J is TRBJ1-5, with D hard to call. This CDR3 region has 15 residues. V lost 3 bases and J lost 3, with 12 bases in between. Germline lookup yields CDR1 LNHDA and CDR2 SQIVND (reference sequence). The CDR3 protein is CASSILSGVNQPQHF. For the CDR3, the DNA is TGTGCCAGTAGTATTTTGTCCGGGGTCAATCAGCCCCAGCATTTT.

This chain links TRBV5-1 with TRBJ2-2, with 11 bases aligning to TRBD2. CDR3 length: 16 residues. The trim removed 1 base at V and 4 bases at J, leaving 3 bases unmatched. Germline values: CDR1 SGHRS, CDR2 YFSETQ. This CDR3 reads CASSLTSGGLTGELFF. The CDR3 nucleotides are TGCGCCAGCAGCTTGACTAGCGGGGGACTCACCGGGGAGCTGTTTTTT.

V gene TRBV18 combines with J gene TRBJ1-5; 8 bases agree with TRBD1. Germline trimming cut 3 bases from V and 4 bases from J; bases unmatched to any gene: 5. The CDR3 consists of 15 residues. Germline V lookup: CDR1 KGHSH, CDR2 LQKENI. The CDR3 region has the DNA TGTGCCAGCTCACCCGACAGGGGTGGTAATCAGCCCCAGCATTTT. Amino acid sequence: CASSPDRGGNQPQHF.

This chain links TRBV4-1 with TRBJ2-1; 12 bases agree with TRBD2. This CDR3 has 19 residues. CDR1 is MGHRA, CDR2 YSYEKL, per germline. The V and J ends lost 2 bases and 7 bases, in that order; junction bases with no gene match: 15. Here the CDR3 reads CASSQIIPHRTSGVNEQFF. The CDR3 bases are TGCGCCAGCAGCCAAATAATCCCCCACCGGACTAGCGGGGTTAATGAGCAGTTCTTC.